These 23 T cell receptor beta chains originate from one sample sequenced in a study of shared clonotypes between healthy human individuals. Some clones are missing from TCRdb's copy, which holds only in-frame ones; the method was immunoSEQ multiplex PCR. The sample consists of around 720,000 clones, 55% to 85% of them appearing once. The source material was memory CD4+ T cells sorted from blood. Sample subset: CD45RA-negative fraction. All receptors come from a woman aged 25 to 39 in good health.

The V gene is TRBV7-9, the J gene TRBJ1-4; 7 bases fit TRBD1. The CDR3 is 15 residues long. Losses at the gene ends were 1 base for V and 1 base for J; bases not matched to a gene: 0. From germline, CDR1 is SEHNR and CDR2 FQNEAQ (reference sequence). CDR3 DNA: TGTGCCAGCAGCTTAGGACAGGGAACTAATGAAAAACTGTTTTTT. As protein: CASSLGQGTNEKLFF.

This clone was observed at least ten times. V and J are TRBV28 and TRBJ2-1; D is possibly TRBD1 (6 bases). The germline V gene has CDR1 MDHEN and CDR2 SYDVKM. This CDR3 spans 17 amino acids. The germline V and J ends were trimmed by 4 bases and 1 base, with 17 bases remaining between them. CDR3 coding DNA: TGTGCCAGCAGTTCTATAACAGGGATGAAGTCCTACAATGAGCAGTTCTTC. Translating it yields CASSSITGMKSYNEQFF.

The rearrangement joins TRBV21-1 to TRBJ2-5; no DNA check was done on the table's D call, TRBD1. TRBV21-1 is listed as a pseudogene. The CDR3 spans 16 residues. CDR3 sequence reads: CASSKSGQGYRETQYF. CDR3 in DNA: TGTGCCAGCAGCAAAAGTGGCCAGGGCTACAGGGAGACCCAGTACTTC.

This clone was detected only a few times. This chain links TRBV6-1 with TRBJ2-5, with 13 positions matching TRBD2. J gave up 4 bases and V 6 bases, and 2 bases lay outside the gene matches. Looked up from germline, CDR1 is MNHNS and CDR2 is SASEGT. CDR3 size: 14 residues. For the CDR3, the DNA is TGTGCCAGCAGGAGACTAGCGGGAGGAGAGACCCAGTACTTC. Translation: CASRRLAGGETQYF.

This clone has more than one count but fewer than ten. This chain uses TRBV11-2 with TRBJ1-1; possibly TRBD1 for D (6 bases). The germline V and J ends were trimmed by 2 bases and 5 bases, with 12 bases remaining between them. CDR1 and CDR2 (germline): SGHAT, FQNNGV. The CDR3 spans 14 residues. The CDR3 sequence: CASSLPQGSTEAFF. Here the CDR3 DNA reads TGTGCCAGCAGCTTACCCCAGGGGAGTACTGAAGCTTTCTTT.

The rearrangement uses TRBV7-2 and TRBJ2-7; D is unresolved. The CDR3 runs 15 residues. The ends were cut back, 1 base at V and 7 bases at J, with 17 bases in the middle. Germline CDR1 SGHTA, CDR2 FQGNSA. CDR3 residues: CASSLVALVPREQYF. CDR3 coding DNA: TGTGCCAGCAGCTTAGTCGCACTCGTTCCACGGGAGCAGTACTTC.

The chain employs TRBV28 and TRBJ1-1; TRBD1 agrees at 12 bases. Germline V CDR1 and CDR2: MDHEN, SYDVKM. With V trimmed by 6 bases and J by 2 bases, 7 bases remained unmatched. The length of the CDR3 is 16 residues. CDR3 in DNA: TGTGCCAGCAGACGGGACAGGGGGCCAATAAACACTGAAGCTTTCTTT. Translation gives CASRRDRGPINTEAFF.

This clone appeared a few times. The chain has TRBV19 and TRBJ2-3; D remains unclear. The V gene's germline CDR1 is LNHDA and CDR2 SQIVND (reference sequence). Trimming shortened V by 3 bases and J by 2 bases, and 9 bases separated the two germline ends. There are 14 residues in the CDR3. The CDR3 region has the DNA TGTGCCAGTAGTATGGACCCGTACACAGATACGCAGTATTTT. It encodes CASSMDPYTDTQYF. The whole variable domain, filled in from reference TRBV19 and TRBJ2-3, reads DGGITQSPKYLFRKEGQNVTLSCEQNLNHDAMYWYRQDPGQGLRLIYYSQIVNDFQKGDIAEGYSVSREKKESFPLTVTSAQKNPTAFYLCASSMDPYTDTQYFGPGTRLTVL.

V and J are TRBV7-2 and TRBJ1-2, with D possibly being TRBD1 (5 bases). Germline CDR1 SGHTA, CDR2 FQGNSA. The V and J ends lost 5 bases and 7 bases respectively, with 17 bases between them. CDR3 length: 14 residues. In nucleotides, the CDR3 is TGTGCCAGCAGCGGTAGACAGTATCTGGGTGGCTACACCTTC. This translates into CASSGRQYLGGYTF.

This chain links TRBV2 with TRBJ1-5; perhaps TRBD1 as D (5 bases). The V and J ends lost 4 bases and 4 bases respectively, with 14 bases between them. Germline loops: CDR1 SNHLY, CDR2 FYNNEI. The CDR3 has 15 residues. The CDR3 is CASSVARGANQPQHF. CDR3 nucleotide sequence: TGTGCCAGCAGTGTAGCGAGGGGTGCTAATCAGCCCCAGCATTTT.

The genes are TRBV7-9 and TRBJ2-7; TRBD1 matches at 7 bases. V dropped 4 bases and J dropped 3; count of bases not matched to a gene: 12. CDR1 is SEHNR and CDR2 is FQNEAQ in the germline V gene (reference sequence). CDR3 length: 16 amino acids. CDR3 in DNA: TGTGCCAGCAGCTCTCCGACAGGGATTCAAGTCTACGAGCAGTACTTC. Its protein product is CASSSPTGIQVYEQYF.

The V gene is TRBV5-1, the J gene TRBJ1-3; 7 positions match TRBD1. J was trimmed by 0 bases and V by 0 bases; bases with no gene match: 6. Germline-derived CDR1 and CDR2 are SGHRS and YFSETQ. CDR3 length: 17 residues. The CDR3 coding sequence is TGCGCCAGCAGCTTGGAGGGGACAGTCAGCTCTGGAAACACCATATATTTT. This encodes CASSLEGTVSSGNTIYF.

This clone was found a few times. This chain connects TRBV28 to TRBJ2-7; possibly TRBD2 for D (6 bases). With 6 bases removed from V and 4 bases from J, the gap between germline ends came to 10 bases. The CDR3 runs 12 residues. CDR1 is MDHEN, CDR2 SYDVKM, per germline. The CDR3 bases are TGTGCCAGCAGACTGGGGAGGTACGAGCAGTACTTC. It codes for CASRLGRYEQYF.

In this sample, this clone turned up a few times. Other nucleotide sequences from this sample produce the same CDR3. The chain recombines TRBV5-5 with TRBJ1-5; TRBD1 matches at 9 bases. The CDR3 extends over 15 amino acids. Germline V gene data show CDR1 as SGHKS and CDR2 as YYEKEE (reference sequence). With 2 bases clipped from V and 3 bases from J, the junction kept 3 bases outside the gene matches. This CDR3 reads CASSLQGANNQPQHF. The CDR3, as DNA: TGTGCCAGCAGCTTACAGGGGGCTAACAATCAGCCCCAGCATTTT.

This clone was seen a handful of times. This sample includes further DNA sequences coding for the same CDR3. Written as DNA, the CDR3 is TGTGCCAGCAGAGAAACAGGGGGAGACTATGGCTACACCTTC. It yields the protein CASRETGGDYGYTF. The rearrangement joins TRBV28 to TRBJ1-2; TRBD1 matches at 8 bases. The CDR3 is 14 amino acids. Germline-derived CDR1 and CDR2 are MDHEN and SYDVKM. V lost 6 bases and J lost 3; bases outside the gene matches: 6.

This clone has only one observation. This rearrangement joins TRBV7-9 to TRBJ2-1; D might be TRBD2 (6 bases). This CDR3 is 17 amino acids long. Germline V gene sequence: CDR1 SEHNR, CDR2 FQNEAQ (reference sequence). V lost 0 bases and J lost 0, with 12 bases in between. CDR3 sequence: CASSLARGSSSYNEQFF. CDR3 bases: TGTGCCAGCAGCTTAGCGCGGGGCTCGAGCTCCTACAATGAGCAGTTCTTC.

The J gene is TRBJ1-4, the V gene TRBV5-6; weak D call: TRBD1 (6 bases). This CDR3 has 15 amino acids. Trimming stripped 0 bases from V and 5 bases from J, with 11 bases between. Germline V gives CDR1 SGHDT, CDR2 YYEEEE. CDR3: CASSLVTGSNEKLFF. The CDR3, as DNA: TGTGCCAGCAGCTTGGTAACAGGGTCGAATGAAAAACTGTTTTTT.

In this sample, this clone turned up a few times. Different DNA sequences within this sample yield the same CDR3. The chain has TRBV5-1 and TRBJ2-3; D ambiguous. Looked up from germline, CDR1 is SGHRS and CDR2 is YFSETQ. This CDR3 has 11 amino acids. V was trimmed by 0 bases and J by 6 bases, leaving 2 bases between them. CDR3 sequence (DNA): TGCGCCAGCAGCTTGGGGGATACGCAGTATTTT. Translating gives CASSLGDTQYF.

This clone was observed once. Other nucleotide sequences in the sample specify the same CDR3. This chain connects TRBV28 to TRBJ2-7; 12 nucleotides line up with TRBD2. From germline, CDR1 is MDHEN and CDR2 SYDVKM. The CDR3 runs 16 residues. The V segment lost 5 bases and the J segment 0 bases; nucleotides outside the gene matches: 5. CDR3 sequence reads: CASSLWGLAGSYEQYF. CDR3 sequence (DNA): TGTGCCAGCAGTCTGTGGGGACTAGCGGGCTCCTACGAGCAGTACTTC.

In DNA form, the CDR3 reads TGTGCCAGTAGTGGGGCAGGCACCGGGGCCAACGTCCTGACTTTC. Its translation: CASSGAGTGANVLTF. The chain joins TRBV19 to TRBJ2-6; D perhaps matches TRBD1 (5 bases). The germline V gene encodes CDR1 LNHDA and CDR2 SQIVND (reference sequence). Trimming shortened V by 5 bases and J by 4 bases, and 12 bases separated the two germline ends. This CDR3 comprises 15 residues.

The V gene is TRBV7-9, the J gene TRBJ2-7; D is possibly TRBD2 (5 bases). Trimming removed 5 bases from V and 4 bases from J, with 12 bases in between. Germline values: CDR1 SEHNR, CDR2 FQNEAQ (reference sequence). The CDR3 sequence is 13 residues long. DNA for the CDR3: TGTGCCAGCAGCCGGACTGACGGGTACGAGCAGTACTTC. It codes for CASSRTDGYEQYF. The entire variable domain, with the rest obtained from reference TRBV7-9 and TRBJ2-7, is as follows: DTGVSQNPRHKITKRGQNVTFRCDPISEHNRLYWYRQTLGQGPEFLTYFQNEAQLEKSRLLSDRFSAERPKGSFSTLEIQRTEQGDSAMYLCASSRTDGYEQYFGPGTRLTVT.

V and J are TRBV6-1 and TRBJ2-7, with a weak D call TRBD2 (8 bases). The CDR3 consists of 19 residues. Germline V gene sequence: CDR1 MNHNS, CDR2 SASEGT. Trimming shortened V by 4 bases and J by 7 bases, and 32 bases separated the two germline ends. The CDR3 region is CASSGPLGLREAQGEEQYF. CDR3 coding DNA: TGTGCCAGCAGTGGACCGCTTGGTCTGCGGGAGGCCCAGGGGGAGGAGCAGTACTTC.

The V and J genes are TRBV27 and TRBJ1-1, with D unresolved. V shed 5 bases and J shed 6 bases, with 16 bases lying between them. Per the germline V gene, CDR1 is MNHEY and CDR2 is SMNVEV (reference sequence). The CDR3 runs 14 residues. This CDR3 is CASSLGPNRAEAFF. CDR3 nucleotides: TGTGCCAGCAGTCTAGGCCCTAACAGAGCTGAAGCTTTCTTT.